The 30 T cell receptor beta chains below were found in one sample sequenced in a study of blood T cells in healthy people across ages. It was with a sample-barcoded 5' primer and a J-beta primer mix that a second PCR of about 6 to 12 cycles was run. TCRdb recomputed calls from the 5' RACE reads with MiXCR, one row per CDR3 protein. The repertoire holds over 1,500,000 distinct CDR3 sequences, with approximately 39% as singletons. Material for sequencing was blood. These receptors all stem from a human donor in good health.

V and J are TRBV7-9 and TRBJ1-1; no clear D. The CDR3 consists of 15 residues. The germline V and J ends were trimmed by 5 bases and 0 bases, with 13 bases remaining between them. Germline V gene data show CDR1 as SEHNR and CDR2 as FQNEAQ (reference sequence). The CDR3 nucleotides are TGTGCCAGCAGCGCGGGGAGGGCAATGAACACTGAAGCTTTCTTT. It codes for CASSAGRAMNTEAFF.

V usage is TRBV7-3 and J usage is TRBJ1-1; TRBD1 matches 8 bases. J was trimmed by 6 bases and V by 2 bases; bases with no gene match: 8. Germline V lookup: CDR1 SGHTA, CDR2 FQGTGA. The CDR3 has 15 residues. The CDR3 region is CASSLEDRVWAEAFF. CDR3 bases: TGTGCCAGCAGCTTAGAGGACAGGGTATGGGCTGAAGCTTTCTTT. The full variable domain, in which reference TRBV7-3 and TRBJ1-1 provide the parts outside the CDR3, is GAGVSQTPSNKVTEKGKYVELRCDPISGHTALYWYRQSLGQGPEFLIYFQGTGAADDSGLPNDRFFAVRPEGSVSTLKIQRTERGDSAVYLCASSLEDRVWAEAFFGQGTRLTVV.

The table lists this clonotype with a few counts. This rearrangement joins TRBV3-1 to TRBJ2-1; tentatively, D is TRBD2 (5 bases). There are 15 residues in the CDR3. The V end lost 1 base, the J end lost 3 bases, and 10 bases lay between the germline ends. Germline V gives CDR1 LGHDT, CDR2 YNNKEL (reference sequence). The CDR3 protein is CASSQGETFYNEQFF. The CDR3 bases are TGTGCCAGCAGCCAAGGGGAGACATTCTACAATGAGCAGTTCTTC.

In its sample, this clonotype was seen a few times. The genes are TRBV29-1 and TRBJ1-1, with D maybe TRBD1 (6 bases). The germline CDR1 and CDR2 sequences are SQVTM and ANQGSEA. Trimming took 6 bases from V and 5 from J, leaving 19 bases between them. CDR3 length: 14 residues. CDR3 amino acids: CSVGKAGGGTEAFF. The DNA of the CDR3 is TGCAGCGTCGGGAAAGCCGGAGGGGGGACTGAAGCTTTCTTT.

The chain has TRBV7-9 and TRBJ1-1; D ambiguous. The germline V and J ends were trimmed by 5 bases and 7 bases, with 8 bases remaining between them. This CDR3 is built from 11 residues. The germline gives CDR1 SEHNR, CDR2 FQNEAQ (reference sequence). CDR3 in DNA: TGTGCCAGCAGCCCCTCAATTGAAGCTTTCTTT. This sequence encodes CASSPSIEAFF. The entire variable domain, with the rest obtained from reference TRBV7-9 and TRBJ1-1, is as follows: DTGVSQNPRHKITKRGQNVTFRCDPISEHNRLYWYRQTLGQGPEFLTYFQNEAQLEKSRLLSDRFSAERPKGSFSTLEIQRTEQGDSAMYLCASSPSIEAFFGQGTRLTVV.

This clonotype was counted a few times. The CDR3 nucleotides are TGTGCCAGCAGCCCCAGACTAGCGGGGAGCGAGCAGTACTTC. Its protein is CASSPRLAGSEQYF. This chain connects TRBV3-1 to TRBJ2-4; 11 bases line up with TRBD2. The end of the DNA aligns better with TRBJ2-7, so the J call may be wrong. This CDR3 has 14 residues. CDR1 is LGHDT, CDR2 YNNKEL, per germline (reference sequence).

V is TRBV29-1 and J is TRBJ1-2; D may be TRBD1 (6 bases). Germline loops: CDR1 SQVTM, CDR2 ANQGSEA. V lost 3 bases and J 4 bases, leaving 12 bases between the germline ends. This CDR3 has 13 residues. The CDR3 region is CSVEAGAGYGYTF. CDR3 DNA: TGCAGCGTTGAGGCAGGGGCTGGCTATGGCTACACCTTC.

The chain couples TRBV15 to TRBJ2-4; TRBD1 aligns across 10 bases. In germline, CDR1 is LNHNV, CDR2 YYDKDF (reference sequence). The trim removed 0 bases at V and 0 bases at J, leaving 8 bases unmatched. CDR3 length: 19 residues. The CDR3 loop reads CATSRDRDRGPLAKNIQYF. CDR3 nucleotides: TGTGCCACCAGCAGAGATCGCGACAGGGGGCCACTAGCCAAAAACATTCAGTACTTC.

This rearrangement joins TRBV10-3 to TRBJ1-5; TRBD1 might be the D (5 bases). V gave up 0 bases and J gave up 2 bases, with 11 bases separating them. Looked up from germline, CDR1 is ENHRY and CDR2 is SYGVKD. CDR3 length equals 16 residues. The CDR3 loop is CAISESGVLGNQPQHF. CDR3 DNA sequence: TGTGCCATCAGTGAGTCGGGGGTGCTGGGCAATCAGCCCCAGCATTTT.

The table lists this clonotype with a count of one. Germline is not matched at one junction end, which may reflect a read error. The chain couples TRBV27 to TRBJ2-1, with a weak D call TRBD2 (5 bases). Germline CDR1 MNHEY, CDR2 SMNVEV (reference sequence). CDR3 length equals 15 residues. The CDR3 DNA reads TGTGCCAGCAGTATACGGGATGAAACTACCAATGAGCAGGTCTTC. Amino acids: CASSIRDETTNEQVF.

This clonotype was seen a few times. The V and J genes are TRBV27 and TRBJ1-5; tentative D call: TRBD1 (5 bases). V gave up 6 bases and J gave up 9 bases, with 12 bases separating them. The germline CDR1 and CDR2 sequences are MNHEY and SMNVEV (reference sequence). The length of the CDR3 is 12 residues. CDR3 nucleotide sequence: TGTGCCAGCAGCCAGGGTGGGTTGCCCCAGCATTTT. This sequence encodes CASSQGGLPQHF.

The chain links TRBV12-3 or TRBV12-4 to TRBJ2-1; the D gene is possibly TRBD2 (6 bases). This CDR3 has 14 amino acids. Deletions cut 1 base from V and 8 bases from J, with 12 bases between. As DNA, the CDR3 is TGTGCCAGCAGTTTAGGCCCCCCTAGCGATGAGCAGTTCTTC. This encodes CASSLGPPSDEQFF.

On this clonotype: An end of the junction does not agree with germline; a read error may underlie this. The CDR3 protein is CNVGAGASYNEQFF. CDR3 bases: TGCAACGTTGGAGCGGGGGCCTCCTACAATGAGCAGTTCTTC. The chain employs TRBV29-1 and TRBJ2-1; the match to TRBD2 covers 8 bases. This CDR3 has 14 residues. Germline CDR1 reads SQVTM; CDR2 reads ANQGSEA.

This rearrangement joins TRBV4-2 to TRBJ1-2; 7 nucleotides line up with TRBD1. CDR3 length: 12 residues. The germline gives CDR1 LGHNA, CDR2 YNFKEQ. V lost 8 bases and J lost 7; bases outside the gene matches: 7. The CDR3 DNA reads TGTGCCAGCGTCGACAGGGAACGTGGCTACACCTTC. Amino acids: CASVDRERGYTF.

CDR3 protein: CASSTGTTYSTEAFF. The CDR3 DNA reads TGTGCCAGCAGCACCGGGACGACATATTCTACTGAAGCTTTCTTT. This chain uses TRBV7-2 with TRBJ1-1; weak D call: TRBD1 (5 bases). Germline CDR1 and CDR2: SGHTA and FQGNSA. The CDR3 covers 15 residues. The germline V and J ends were trimmed by 5 bases and 5 bases, with 18 bases remaining between them.

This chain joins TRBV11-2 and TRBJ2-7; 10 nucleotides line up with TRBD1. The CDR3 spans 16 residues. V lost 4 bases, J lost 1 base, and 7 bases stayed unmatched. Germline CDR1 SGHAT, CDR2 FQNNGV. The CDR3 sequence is CASSSLRGQGSYEQYF. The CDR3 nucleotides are TGTGCCAGCAGCTCTCTCCGGGGACAGGGGTCCTACGAGCAGTACTTC.

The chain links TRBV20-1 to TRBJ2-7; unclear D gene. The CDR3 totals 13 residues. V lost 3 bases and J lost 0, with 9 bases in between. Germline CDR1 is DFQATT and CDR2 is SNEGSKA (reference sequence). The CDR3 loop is CSARSWSSYEQYF. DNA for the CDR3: TGCAGTGCTAGGAGCTGGAGCTCCTACGAGCAGTACTTC.

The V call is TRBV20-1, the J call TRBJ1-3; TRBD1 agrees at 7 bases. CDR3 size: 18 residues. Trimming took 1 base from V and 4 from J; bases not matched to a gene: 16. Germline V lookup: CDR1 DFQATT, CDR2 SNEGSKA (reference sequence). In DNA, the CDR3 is TGCAGTGCTAGAGGCGGGACAGCGAACAGGGCTGGAGGAAACACCATATATTTT. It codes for CSARGGTANRAGGNTIYF.

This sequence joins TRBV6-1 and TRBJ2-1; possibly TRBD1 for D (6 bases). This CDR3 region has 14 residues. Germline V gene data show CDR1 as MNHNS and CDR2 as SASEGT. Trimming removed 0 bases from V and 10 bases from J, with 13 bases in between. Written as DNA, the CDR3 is TGTGCCAGCAGTGAAGCTTGGACTGGGACAGAGCAGTTCTTC. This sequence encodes CASSEAWTGTEQFF.

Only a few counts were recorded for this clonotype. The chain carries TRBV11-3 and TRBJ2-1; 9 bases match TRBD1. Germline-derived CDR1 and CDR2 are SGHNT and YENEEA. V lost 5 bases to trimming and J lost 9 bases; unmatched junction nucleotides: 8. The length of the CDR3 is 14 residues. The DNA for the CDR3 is TGTGCCAGCAGCCCCCAAACGACAGGGGGTGAGCAGTTCTTC. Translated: CASSPQTTGGEQFF.

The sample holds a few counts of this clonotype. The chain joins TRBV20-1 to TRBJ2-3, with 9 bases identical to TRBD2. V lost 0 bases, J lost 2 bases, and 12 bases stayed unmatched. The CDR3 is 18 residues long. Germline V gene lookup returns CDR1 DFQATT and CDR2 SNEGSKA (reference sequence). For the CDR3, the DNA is TGCAGTGCTAGAGATATTGGGGGGACTAGCCCTTCCACAGATACGCAGTATTTT. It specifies CSARDIGGTSPSTDTQYF.

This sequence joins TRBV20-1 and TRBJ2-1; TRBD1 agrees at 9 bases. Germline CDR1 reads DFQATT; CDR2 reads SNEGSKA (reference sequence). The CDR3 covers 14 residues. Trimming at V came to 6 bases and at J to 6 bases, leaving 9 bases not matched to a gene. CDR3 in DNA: TGCAGTGCGACCGGGACAGGGTTTATCAATGAGCAGTTCTTC. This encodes CSATGTGFINEQFF.

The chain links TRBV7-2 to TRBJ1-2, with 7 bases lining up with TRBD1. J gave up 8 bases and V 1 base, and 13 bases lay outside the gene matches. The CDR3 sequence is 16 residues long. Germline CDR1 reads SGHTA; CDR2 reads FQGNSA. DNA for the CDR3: TGTGCCAGCAGCTTAGAAAATCCTTGGCGACAGGGAGGCTACACCTTC. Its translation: CASSLENPWRQGGYTF.

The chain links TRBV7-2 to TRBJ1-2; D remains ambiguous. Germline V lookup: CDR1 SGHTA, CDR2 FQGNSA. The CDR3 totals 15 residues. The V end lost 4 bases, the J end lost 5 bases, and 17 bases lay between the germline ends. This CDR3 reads CASSSHYDTAYGYTF. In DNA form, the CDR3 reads TGTGCCAGCAGCTCCCACTATGATACCGCTTATGGCTACACCTTC.

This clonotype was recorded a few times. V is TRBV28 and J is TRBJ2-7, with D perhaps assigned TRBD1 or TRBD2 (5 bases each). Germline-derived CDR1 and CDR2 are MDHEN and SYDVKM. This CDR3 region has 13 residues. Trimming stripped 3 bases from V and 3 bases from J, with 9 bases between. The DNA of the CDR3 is TGTGCCAGCAGTTTTGGGGACCACTACGAGCAGTACTTC. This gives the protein CASSFGDHYEQYF.

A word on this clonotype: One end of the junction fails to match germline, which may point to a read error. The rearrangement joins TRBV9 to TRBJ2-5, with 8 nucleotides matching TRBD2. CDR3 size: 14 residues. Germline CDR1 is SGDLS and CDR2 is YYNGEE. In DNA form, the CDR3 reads TGTGCCAGCAGCTCCCGGACTAGCTTCGAGACCCGGTACTTC. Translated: CASSSRTSFETRYF.

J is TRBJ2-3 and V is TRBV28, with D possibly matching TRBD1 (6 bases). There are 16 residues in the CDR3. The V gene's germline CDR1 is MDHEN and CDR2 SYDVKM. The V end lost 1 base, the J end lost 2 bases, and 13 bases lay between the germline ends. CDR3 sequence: CASSLSEGEITDTQYF. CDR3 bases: TGTGCCAGCAGTTTATCTGAGGGGGAGATCACAGATACGCAGTATTTT. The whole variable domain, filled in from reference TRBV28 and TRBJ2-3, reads DVKVTQSSRYLVKRTGEKVFLECVQDMDHENMFWYRQDPGLGLRLIYFSYDVKMKEKGDIPEGYSVSREKKERFSLILESASTNQTSMYLCASSLSEGEITDTQYFGPGTRLTVL.

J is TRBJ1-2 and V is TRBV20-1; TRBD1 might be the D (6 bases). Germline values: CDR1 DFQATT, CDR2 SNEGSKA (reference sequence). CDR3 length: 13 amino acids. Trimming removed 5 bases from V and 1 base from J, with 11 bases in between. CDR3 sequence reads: CSAQQGNNYGYTF. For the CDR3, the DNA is TGCAGTGCTCAGCAGGGGAATAACTATGGCTACACCTTC.

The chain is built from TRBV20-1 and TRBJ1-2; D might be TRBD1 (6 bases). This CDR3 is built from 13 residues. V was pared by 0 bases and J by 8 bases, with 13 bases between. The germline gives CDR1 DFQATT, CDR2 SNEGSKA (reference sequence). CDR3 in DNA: TGCAGTGCTAGAGAAGGGGCAACAGGGGGCTACACCTTC. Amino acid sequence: CSAREGATGGYTF.

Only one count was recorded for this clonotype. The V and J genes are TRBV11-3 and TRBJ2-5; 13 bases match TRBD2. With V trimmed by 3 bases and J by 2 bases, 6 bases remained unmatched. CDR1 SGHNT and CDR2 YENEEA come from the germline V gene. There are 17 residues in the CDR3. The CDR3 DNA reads TGTGCCAGCAGCTTCGGACTAGCGGGGGTCATACAAGAGACCCAGTACTTC. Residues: CASSFGLAGVIQETQYF.